This T cell receptor (beta chain) appears in the sequencing data of a study of blood T cell repertoires in COVID-19. As for the study in general: The samples span acute and convalescent COVID-19 from the United States, Italy and Spain. T cells, B-cell-depleted T cells, or PBMCs supplied cDNA or gDNA.

Authors' analysis steps: Reference gene primer amplification gave estimated nucleated cell counts. The assay was immunoSEQ multiplex PCR, and TCRdb's table has in-frame clones only and misses some. V and J calls and clone size are copied from that table; D and trimming were computed from the DNA. The sample includes over 85,000 clones, about 82% of them seen just once. Per germline, CDR1 SNHLY and CDR2 FYNNEI. V lost 10 bases, J lost 1 base, and 16 bases lay in between. This CDR3 spans 14 amino acids. This clone occurred a few times. The receptor was derived from a man over 45 with acute or convalescent COVID-19. Sequenced sample: peripheral blood. This chain uses TRBV2 with TRBJ1-1; D is possibly TRBD1 (5 bases). CDR3 protein: CATQGPQGNTEAFF. CDR3 in DNA: TGTGCCACCCAGGGCCCCCAAGGGAACACTGAAGCTTTCTTT.